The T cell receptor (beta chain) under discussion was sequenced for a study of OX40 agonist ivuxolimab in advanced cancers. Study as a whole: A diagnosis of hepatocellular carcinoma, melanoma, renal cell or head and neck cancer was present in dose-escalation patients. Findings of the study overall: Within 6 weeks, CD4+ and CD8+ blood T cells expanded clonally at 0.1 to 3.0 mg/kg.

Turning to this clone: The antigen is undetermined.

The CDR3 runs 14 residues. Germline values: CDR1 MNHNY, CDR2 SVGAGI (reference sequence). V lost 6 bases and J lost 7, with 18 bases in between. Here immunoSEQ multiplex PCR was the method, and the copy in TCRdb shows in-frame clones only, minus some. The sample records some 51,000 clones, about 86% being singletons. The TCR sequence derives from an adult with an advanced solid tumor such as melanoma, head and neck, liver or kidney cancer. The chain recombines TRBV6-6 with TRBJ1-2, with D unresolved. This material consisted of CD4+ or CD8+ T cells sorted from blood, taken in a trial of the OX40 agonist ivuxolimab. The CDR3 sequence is CASSHEYGRSGYTF. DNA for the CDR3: TGTGCCAGCAGCCACGAGTACGGACGCTCTGGCTACACCTTC.